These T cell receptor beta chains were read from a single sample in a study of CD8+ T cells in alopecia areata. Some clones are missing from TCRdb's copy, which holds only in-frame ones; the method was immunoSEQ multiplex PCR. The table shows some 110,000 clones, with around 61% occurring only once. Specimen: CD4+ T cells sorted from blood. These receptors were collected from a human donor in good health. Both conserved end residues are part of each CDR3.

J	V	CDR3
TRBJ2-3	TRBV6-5	CASSYGQTDTQYF
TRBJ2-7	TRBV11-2	CASSLRRATYEQYF
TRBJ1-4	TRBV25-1	CASSGSGRKLFF
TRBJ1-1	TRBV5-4	CASSSRTVNTEAFF
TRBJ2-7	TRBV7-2	CASSTDSYEQYF
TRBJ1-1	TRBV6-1	CASSEEGGGWTEAFF
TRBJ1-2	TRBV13	CASSLGGQGPYGYTF
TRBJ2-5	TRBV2	CASSEGLVITETQYF
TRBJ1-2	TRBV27	CASSLSRTGVGYTF
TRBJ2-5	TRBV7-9	CASSLLTGPGETQYF
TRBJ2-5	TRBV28	CASSRRFQETQYF
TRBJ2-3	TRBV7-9	CASSLGWAVRASDTQYF
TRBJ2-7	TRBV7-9	CASSPGGSSYEQYF
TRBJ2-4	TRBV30	CAWGDGENIQYF
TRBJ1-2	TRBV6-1	CASSSGQGYGYTF
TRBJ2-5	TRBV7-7	CASSRNSVETQYF
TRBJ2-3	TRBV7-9	CASRRPSTDTQYF
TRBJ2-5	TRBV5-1	CASRRSGGPQETQYF
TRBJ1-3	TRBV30	CAWRGLGQGARNTIYF
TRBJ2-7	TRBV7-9	CASSQQGAVTYEQYF
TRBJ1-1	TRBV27	CASSSGQVKGTEAFF
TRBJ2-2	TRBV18	CASHEGTGELFF
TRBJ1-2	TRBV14	CASSQVAAYGYTF
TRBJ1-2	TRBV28	CASRDSPQGYTF
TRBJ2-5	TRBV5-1	CASSLGTDFEETQYF
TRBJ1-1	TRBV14	CASSQGPTRAEAFF
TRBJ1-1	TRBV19	CASSRGGQGASKAFF
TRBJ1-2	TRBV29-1	CSVEDRVGGYTF
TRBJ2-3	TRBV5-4	CASSSDETNTQYF
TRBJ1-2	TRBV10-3	CAISQQGVAGYTF
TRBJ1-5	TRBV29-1	CSGRTGDQPQHF
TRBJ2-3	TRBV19	CASGRDMEVTQYF
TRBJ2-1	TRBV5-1	CASSVTGYNEQFF
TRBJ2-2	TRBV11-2	CASSPGTGELFF
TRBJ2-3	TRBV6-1	CASSVGQGDTQYF
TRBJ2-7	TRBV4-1	CASSQVQGEQYF
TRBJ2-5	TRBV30	CAWSVPPTGTQYF
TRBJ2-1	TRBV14	CASSQYGGTRHNEQFF
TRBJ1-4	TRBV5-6	CASIKNWGLLSNEKLFF
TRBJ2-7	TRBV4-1	CASSQAAREQYF
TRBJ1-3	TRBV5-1	CASSRGQAGNTIYF
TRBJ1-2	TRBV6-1	CASSLSWNYGYTF
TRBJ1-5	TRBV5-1	CASSLGQGPNQPQHF
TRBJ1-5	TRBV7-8	CASRPLSGSNQPQHF
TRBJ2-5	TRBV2	CASSLVEAAETQYF
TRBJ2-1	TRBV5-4	CASSLGRNSYNEQFF
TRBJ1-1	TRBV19	CASSINRQGAEAFF
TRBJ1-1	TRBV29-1	CSVAQGSTEAFF
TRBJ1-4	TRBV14	CASSQDQKGKLFF
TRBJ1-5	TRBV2	CASRATEGNQPQHF
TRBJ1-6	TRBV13	CASSSAGRSSYNSPLHF
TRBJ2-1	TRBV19	CASSIDISTSLFF
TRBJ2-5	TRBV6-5	CASRSSGAGQETQYF
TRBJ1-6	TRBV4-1	CASSAPRGGVNSPLHF
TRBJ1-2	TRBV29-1	CSVLPGGHYGYTF
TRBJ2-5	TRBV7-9	CASSPGRGGVETQYF